This record covers a single T cell receptor (beta chain). Its antigen is undetermined. This sample was taken from a study of CD8+CD57+ T cells in acquired aplastic anemia. Study in general: 3.2 ug was the average amount of DNA from sorted CD4+ and CD8+ cells. In CD4+ cells, healthy donors produced an average of approximately 10 million reads. General observations from the study: It was found that nearly 30 CD8+ CDR3 sequences were shared between patients and controls.

The use of genomic DNA as template underpinned the TCR beta VDJ and CDR3 profiling. TCRdb reanalysed the reads using MiXCR and keeps one entry per CDR3 protein. The sample includes about 220,000 distinct CDR3 sequences, 30% to 40% of them seen just once. In germline, CDR1 is LGHNT, CDR2 FRNRAP. V was clipped by 2 bases and J by 5 bases; unmatched bases: 3. The CDR3 is made up of 15 amino acids. This chain uses TRBV12-5 with TRBJ2-5; 12 bases line up with TRBD2. Sequenced: sorted CD4+, CD8+, or CD8+CD57+ T cells (not recorded which) from PBMCs. The TCR originated in a human donor in good health, serving as a control. The CDR3 region is CASGLPGLAGETQYF. The CDR3 DNA is TGTGCTAGTGGTTTGCCCGGACTAGCGGGGGAGACCCAGTACTTC.